The clone carrying this TCR beta chain was seen only a few times. These data come from a study of response to subunit inactivated influenza vaccine. One entry per CDR3 protein, called by TCRdb with MiXCR from the RT-PCR reads. Counted here are fewer than 700,000 distinct CDR3 sequences, 13% occurring once; the ten biggest clones make up approximately 14%. This clonotype was obtained from a man aged 50-59 years who received an inactivated influenza vaccine. The source was PBMCs from blood, collected roughly 6 weeks after vaccination.

CDR3 DNA sequence: TGCGCCAGCAGCCTAAGTCCAACGGGGGGTGCAGATACGCAGTATTTT. Protein product: CASSLSPTGGADTQYF. The rearrangement uses TRBV4-1 and TRBJ2-3; TRBD2 matches 7 bases. V lost 4 bases, J lost 4 bases, and 11 bases stayed unmatched. Germline CDR1 reads MGHRA; CDR2 reads YSYEKL. CDR3 length: 16 residues.